This entry features one T cell receptor (beta chain) sequence. As yet, its antigen is unknown. This record comes from a study of cytomegalovirus exposure and HLA in healthy donors. Study-wide findings and caveats: Confirmation in vitro established that a few CMV-associated chains were specific for CMV antigens. CMV serostatus stood as the only immune exposure information on hand.

In the PCR, 60 Vbeta and 13 Jbeta primers were used. TCRdb keeps only in-frame clones here, not all; method: immunoSEQ multiplex PCR. The sample has fewer than 150,000 clones, roughly 80% seen once. Donors were ostensibly healthy at sampling, although undocumented immune exposures were probable. This CDR3 comprises 16 residues. Looked up from germline, CDR1 is SGHKS and CDR2 is YYEKEE (reference sequence). V shed 4 bases, J shed 3 bases, and the junction held 11 bases outside the gene matches. The rearrangement joins TRBV5-5 to TRBJ1-1, with TRBD1 matching over 8 bases. The clonotype comes from a man aged 40-49 years in good health and CMV-seropositive. The sample taken for sequencing was PBMCs. The chain's CDR3 is CASSQGWTGLDTEAFF. DNA of the CDR3: TGTGCCAGCAGCCAGGGCTGGACAGGGTTAGACACTGAAGCTTTCTTT. Combining the CDR3 with reference TRBV5-5 and TRBJ1-1 gives the whole variable domain DAGVTQSPTHLIKTRGQQVTLRCSPISGHKSVSWYQQVLGQGPQFIFQYYEKEERGRGNFPDRFSARQFPNYSSELNVNALLLGDSALYLCASSQGWTGLDTEAFFGQGTRLTVV.